One sample yielded the 23 T cell receptor beta chains listed below, sequenced in a study of T cell repertoires in cytomegalovirus infection. From the reads, TCRdb called clonotypes with MiXCR, one entry per CDR3 protein. The repertoire holds tens of thousands of distinct CDR3 sequences, with more than 25% as singletons. These receptors have no known antigen. The sample was PBMCs, sequenced either directly or after in vitro stimulation (not recorded which). These receptors all stem from a human donor in good health (CMV status not recorded). Some clones in this sample may be carry-over from other donors' samples.

As concerns this clonotype: A read error is possible here, since a much larger clone lies one base away. The rearrangement uses TRBV7-8 and TRBJ2-3; TRBD2 matches 7 bases. The CDR3 sequence is 14 residues long. CDR1 and CDR2 from the germline V gene are SGHVS and FQNEAQ. This CDR3 reads CASSVIAGADAQYF. CDR3 bases: TGTGCCAGCAGCGTAATAGCGGGCGCAGATGCGCAGTATTTT.

To note about this clonotype: This could be a read error, since a much larger clone is one nucleotide away. The CDR3, as DNA: TGTGCCAGCAGCTTAAACTACAAGCAGTACTTC. Amino acid sequence: CASSLNYKQYF. V is TRBV7-2 and J is TRBJ2-7; D is uncertain. This CDR3 region has 11 residues. CDR1 SGHTA and CDR2 FQGNSA come from the germline V gene.

The chain recombines TRBV6-1 with TRBJ1-1; the match to TRBD1 covers 12 bases. The CDR3 is made up of 18 amino acids. Germline CDR1 and CDR2: MNHNS and SASEGT. V shed 2 bases and J 7 bases; nucleotides not matched to a gene: 14. CDR3 coding DNA: TGTGCCAGCAGTGAAATGTGGGGACAGGGGGCAAGGTCGTTTGAAGCTTTCTTT. Translated, it gives CASSEMWGQGARSFEAFF.

The chain carries TRBV12-3 or TRBV12-4 and TRBJ2-3; a possible D gene is TRBD2 (6 bases). V lost 5 bases, J lost 0 bases, and 15 bases lay in between. The CDR3 runs 16 residues. The DNA of the CDR3 is TGTGCCAGCAGTCCTATGGCGGGGTCAAGCACAGATACGCAGTATTTT. Protein sequence: CASSPMAGSSTDTQYF.

This clonotype was detected only a few times. The rearrangement uses TRBV5-4 and TRBJ2-1; no reliable D call. Germline V lookup: CDR1 SGHNT, CDR2 YYREEE (reference sequence). With 0 bases removed from V and 0 bases from J, the gap between germline ends came to 13 bases. The CDR3 contains 17 residues. CDR3 nucleotide sequence: TGTGCCAGCAGCTTGGCCGGATATACGGGCTCCTACAATGAGCAGTTCTTC. Translation gives CASSLAGYTGSYNEQFF.

This clonotype came up many times. This rearrangement joins TRBV4-3 to TRBJ2-3, with D possibly being TRBD1 or TRBD2 (5 bases each). The germline V and J ends were trimmed by 4 bases and 3 bases, with 14 bases remaining between them. The germline CDR1 and CDR2 sequences are LGHNA and YSLEER. This CDR3 has 15 residues. The CDR3 sequence is CASSRNIGGTDTQYF. In DNA, the CDR3 is TGCGCCAGCAGCCGGAATATTGGGGGAACAGATACGCAGTATTTT.

This clonotype was counted only a few times. CDR3 nucleotides: TGTGCCAGCAGCCGATCCCCCGGGACCCCATACAATGAGCAGTTCTTC. This encodes CASSRSPGTPYNEQFF. The V and J genes are TRBV5-5 and TRBJ2-1; D tentatively reads TRBD1 or TRBD2 (5 bases each). This CDR3 is 16 amino acids long. In germline, CDR1 is SGHKS, CDR2 YYEKEE (reference sequence). V dropped 4 bases and J dropped 4 bases, with 18 bases sitting between them. Variable domain in full (rest from reference TRBV5-5 and TRBJ2-1): DAGVTQSPTHLIKTRGQQVTLRCSPISGHKSVSWYQQVLGQGPQFIFQYYEKEERGRGNFPDRFSARQFPNYSSELNVNALLLGDSALYLCASSRSPGTPYNEQFFGPGTRLTVL.

This chain uses TRBV12-3 or TRBV12-4 with TRBJ2-7; TRBD1 or TRBD2 may be the D gene (5 bases each). V gave up 5 bases and J gave up 0 bases, with 14 bases separating them. The CDR3 length is 15 residues. The CDR3 loop is CASSPLGAISYEQYF. The CDR3, as DNA: TGTGCCAGCAGTCCTCTCGGGGCCATCTCCTACGAGCAGTACTTC.

This sequence joins TRBV4-1 and TRBJ1-5; tentative D call: TRBD1 (5 bases). CDR3 length: 15 residues. V gave up 0 bases and J gave up 2 bases, with 8 bases separating them. Germline V gene lookup returns CDR1 MGHRA and CDR2 YSYEKL. The CDR3 loop is CASSQDQGGNQPQHF. The CDR3 coding sequence is TGCGCCAGCAGCCAAGATCAGGGAGGCAATCAGCCCCAGCATTTT.

The gene calls are TRBV11-2 and TRBJ2-1; 8 nucleotides line up with TRBD2. The CDR3 loop spans 16 amino acids. Germline loops: CDR1 SGHAT, CDR2 FQNNGV. V lost 1 base and J lost 10; bases outside the gene matches: 12. Written as DNA, the CDR3 is TGTGCCAGCAGCTTAGCGGGTCTAGCGGGTTTTCTCGAGCAGTTCTTC. This gives the protein CASSLAGLAGFLEQFF.

J is TRBJ2-3 and V is TRBV6-1; 7 bases agree with TRBD2. CDR3 length: 15 residues. V lost 9 bases to trimming and J lost 2 bases; unmatched junction nucleotides: 11. Germline V gene sequence: CDR1 MNHNS, CDR2 SASEGT. The CDR3 region is CASMTWGGYTDTQYF. For the CDR3, the DNA is TGTGCCAGTATGACCTGGGGGGGGTACACAGATACGCAGTATTTT.

This clonotype was seen a few times. V is TRBV2 and J is TRBJ2-3; TRBD2 agrees at 11 bases. The CDR3 is 14 residues long. J lost 6 bases, V lost 4 bases, and 3 bases had no gene match. Per the germline V gene, CDR1 is SNHLY and CDR2 is FYNNEI. CDR3 DNA: TGTGCCAGCAGTGGACTAGCGGGGTCCGATACGCAGTATTTT. It codes for CASSGLAGSDTQYF.

This clonotype was seen only a few times. The chain carries TRBV12-3 or TRBV12-4 and TRBJ2-7; 7 nucleotides agree with TRBD2. The CDR3 is 13 residues long. V was pared by 8 bases and J by 7 bases, with 11 bases of the junction left unmatched. CDR3 DNA: TGTGCCAGCTCCGGGGGAGGGCCCCTAGAGCAGTACTTC. Amino acid sequence: CASSGGGPLEQYF.

The chain carries TRBV7-6 and TRBJ2-1, with 10 positions matching TRBD2. The V segment lost 1 base and the J segment 0 bases; nucleotides outside the gene matches: 3. Germline V gene data show CDR1 as SGHVS and CDR2 as FNYEAQ. This CDR3 comprises 17 residues. CDR3 sequence (DNA): TGTGCCAGCAGCTTAGAGGCTAGCGGGAGCTCCTACAATGAGCAGTTCTTC. It codes for CASSLEASGSSYNEQFF.

This sequence joins TRBV27 and TRBJ1-6; D may be TRBD1 (5 bases). CDR3 size: 16 residues. From germline, CDR1 is MNHEY and CDR2 SMNVEV (reference sequence). Between the trimmed V and J ends, which lost 6 bases and 5 bases, there was a span of 17 bases. The DNA of the CDR3 is TGTGCCAGCAGCCTGGGAGGGGCCCCGGATAATTCACCCCTCCACTTT. The encoded protein is CASSLGGAPDNSPLHF.

The CDR3 DNA follows: TGTGCCAGCAGTTTAGTTCGGGCCTCTGGAAACACCATATATTTT. Encoded protein: CASSLVRASGNTIYF. The chain employs TRBV28 and TRBJ1-3; D uncertain. The V gene's germline CDR1 is MDHEN and CDR2 SYDVKM. Trimming removed 2 bases at V and 0 bases at J, with 8 bases between. The length of the CDR3 is 15 residues.

With regard to this clonotype: With a much larger clone just one base away, this may be a read error. The chain combines TRBV7-2 with TRBJ2-6, with D possibly being TRBD1 or TRBD2 (5 bases each). Germline-derived CDR1 and CDR2 are SGHTA and FQGNSA. CDR3 length: 15 residues. Written as DNA, the CDR3 is TGTGCCAGCAGCTGGGAGCCATCTGGGGCCAACGTCCGGACTTTC. It codes for CASSWEPSGANVRTF.

This clonotype was seen more than once but under ten times. The chain uses TRBV6-6 and TRBJ2-3; 9 nucleotides agree with TRBD1. This CDR3 region has 14 residues. V lost 5 bases to trimming and J lost 5 bases; unmatched junction nucleotides: 5. CDR1 MNHNY and CDR2 SVGAGI come from the germline V gene (reference sequence). DNA of the CDR3: TGTGCCAGCAGTCCCTCGGGACAGGGAGATACGCAGTATTTT. Its translation is CASSPSGQGDTQYF.

The chain combines TRBV12-3 or TRBV12-4 with TRBJ2-4, with a tentative D call TRBD2 (6 bases). The germline V and J ends were trimmed by 3 bases and 16 bases, with 13 bases remaining between them. The CDR3 runs to 11 residues. CDR3 protein: CASSLGAGLYF. DNA of the CDR3: TGTGCCAGCAGTTTGGGTGCGGGGCTTTACTTC.

The DNA for the CDR3 is TGTGCCAGCAGCTTAGCGGGCCCCGCTAGGTCCCACTACAATGAGCAGTTCTTC. Translated: CASSLAGPARSHYNEQFF. V and J are TRBV7-9 and TRBJ2-1, with no clear D. The CDR3 is 18 residues long. Germline assignment: CDR1 SEHNR and CDR2 FQNEAQ (reference sequence). Trimming stripped 0 bases from V and 3 bases from J, with 18 bases between.

The sample holds many counts of this clonotype. This chain uses TRBV7-2 with TRBJ1-4; D gene ambiguous. Looked up from germline, CDR1 is SGHTA and CDR2 is FQGNSA. The CDR3 sequence is 13 residues long. V shed 1 base and J shed 7 bases, with 7 bases lying between them. CDR3 in amino acids: CASSLVDGEKLFF. CDR3 DNA: TGTGCCAGCAGCTTAGTGGATGGTGAAAAACTGTTTTTT.

This clonotype was counted only a few times. The chain links TRBV29-1 to TRBJ1-2; TRBD1 is a possible D gene (5 bases). Germline V lookup: CDR1 SQVTM, CDR2 ANQGSEA. The CDR3 is 13 residues long. The V and J ends lost 7 bases and 3 bases respectively, with 15 bases between them. The CDR3 is CSALSRDYYGYTF. DNA for the CDR3: TGCAGCGCCCTAAGCCGGGACTACTATGGCTACACCTTC.

This clonotype was seen more than once but under ten times. V and J are TRBV6-8 and TRBJ2-1, with D possibly being TRBD2 (5 bases). The CDR3 length is 15 residues. Germline V CDR1 and CDR2: MNHGY, SAAAGT. V was cut by 6 bases and J by 6 bases, with 18 bases left in between. The chain's CDR3 is CASSQRERLINEQFF. The CDR3 DNA reads as TGTGCCAGCAGCCAACGTGAGCGGCTCATCAATGAGCAGTTCTTC.